The 22 T cell receptor beta chains below come from one sample, sequenced in a study of blood T cell repertoires in COVID-19. Profiling relied on immunoSEQ multiplex PCR, and the TCRdb table lists in-frame clones only, not all of them. Of about 140,000 clones listed, nearly 85% were seen once; the top ten hold 3% to 4%. The sample was PBMCs or T cells enriched from blood (not recorded which). The receptor source for this set is a man aged 45-65 years in a cohort exposed to, infected with or recovered from COVID-19 (not recorded which).

The J gene is TRBJ1-3, the V gene TRBV5-1; D may be TRBD1 (6 bases). V was pared by 3 bases and J by 0 bases, with 10 bases between. CDR3 length equals 15 residues. The V gene's germline CDR1 is SGHRS and CDR2 YFSETQ. This CDR3 is CASSSDSASGNTIYF. CDR3 in DNA: TGCGCCAGCAGCTCGGACAGCGCCTCTGGAAACACCATATATTTT.

The chain carries TRBV6-5 and TRBJ1-6; weak D call: TRBD1 (6 bases). Germline V CDR1 and CDR2: MNHEY, SVGAGI. The CDR3 covers 15 residues. V was pared by 2 bases and J by 9 bases, with 14 bases between. CDR3 DNA: TGTGCCAGCAGTTACCGGGACATAGGCGGTTCACCCCTCCACTTT. Translation: CASSYRDIGGSPLHF.

This clone has a handful of counts. V gene TRBV6-5 combines with J gene TRBJ1-6; D ambiguous. Germline CDR1 reads MNHEY; CDR2 reads SVGAGI. CDR3 length: 14 amino acids. Trimming pared 3 bases from V and 7 bases from J, leaving 10 bases between. CDR3 region: CASSYGSENSPLHF. The CDR3 nucleotides read TGTGCCAGCAGTTATGGGTCGGAGAATTCACCCCTCCACTTT.

J is TRBJ1-6 and V is TRBV18, with TRBD1 matching over 9 bases. The CDR3 runs 19 residues. CDR1 is KGHSH, CDR2 LQKENI, per germline. V lost 4 bases to trimming and J lost 9 bases; unmatched junction nucleotides: 19. CDR3 sequence: CASSLLPGQGTQMGSPLHF. Here the CDR3 DNA reads TGTGCCAGCTCACTCCTACCGGGACAGGGAACTCAGATGGGTTCACCCCTCCACTTT.

This chain's CDR3 is CASSSGRNQPQHF. CDR3 DNA sequence: TGTGCCAGCAGTTCGGGTCGGAATCAGCCCCAGCATTTT. The V gene is TRBV6-5, the J gene TRBJ1-5, with D unclear. The V end lost 4 bases, the J end lost 4 bases, and 8 bases lay between the germline ends. The CDR3 runs 13 residues. Germline-derived CDR1 and CDR2 are MNHEY and SVGAGI.

The V call is TRBV27, the J call TRBJ1-6; a possible D gene is TRBD1 (5 bases). There are 15 residues in the CDR3. With 3 bases removed from V and 4 bases from J, the gap between germline ends came to 10 bases. Per germline, CDR1 MNHEY and CDR2 SMNVEV (reference sequence). CDR3 coding DNA: TGTGCCAGCAGTTTGCCGGACACTTATAATTCACCCCTCCACTTT. Its protein product is CASSLPDTYNSPLHF.

The chain carries TRBV10-1 and TRBJ2-2, with 8 bases that match TRBD1. CDR3 size: 15 residues. The V gene end was trimmed by 2 bases and the J gene end by 6 bases; junction bases not matched to a gene: 5. The germline V gene encodes CDR1 WNHNN and CDR2 SYGVQD (reference sequence). CDR3 residues: CASSEGQGLPGELFF. The DNA for the CDR3 is TGCGCCAGCAGTGAGGGACAGGGTCTTCCCGGGGAGCTGTTTTTT.

This rearrangement joins TRBV4-1 to TRBJ1-1; unclear D gene. CDR1 is MGHRA, CDR2 YSYEKL, per germline. V was trimmed by 0 bases and J by 4 bases, leaving 6 bases between them. CDR3 length: 13 residues. Here the CDR3 DNA reads TGCGCCAGCAGCCAAGATCGAGGCACTGAAGCTTTCTTT. It codes for CASSQDRGTEAFF.

The chain uses TRBV10-1 and TRBJ2-7, with D maybe TRBD2 (7 bases). CDR1 is WNHNN, CDR2 SYGVQD, per germline (reference sequence). V was cut by 8 bases and J by 2 bases, with 13 bases left in between. This CDR3 has 13 amino acids. The CDR3 loop is CASQGGGAYEQYF. In nucleotides, the CDR3 is TGCGCCAGCCAGGGCGGGGGCGCCTACGAGCAGTACTTC.

A single count supports this clone. The chain joins TRBV5-6 to TRBJ2-7, with 7 bases identical to TRBD2. The CDR3 runs 14 residues. Looked up from germline, CDR1 is SGHDT and CDR2 is YYEEEE. Trimming took 3 bases from V and 2 from J; bases not matched to a gene: 5. This CDR3 is CASSSGGPTYEQYF. DNA of the CDR3: TGTGCCAGCAGCTCGGGGGGACCCACCTACGAGCAGTACTTC.

In its sample, this clone was seen a few times. V and J are TRBV18 and TRBJ2-7; D is ambiguous. CDR3 size: 11 residues. Germline loops: CDR1 KGHSH, CDR2 LQKENI. Trimming took 4 bases from V and 5 from J, leaving 6 bases between them. The CDR3 region has the DNA TGTGCCAGCTCACGCGGAGACGAGCAGTACTTC. As protein: CASSRGDEQYF.

The gene calls are TRBV5-1 and TRBJ2-3, with 13 positions matching TRBD2. Germline CDR1 and CDR2: SGHRS and YFSETQ. J lost 7 bases, V lost 4 bases, and 15 bases had no gene match. CDR3 length: 18 amino acids. This chain's CDR3 is CASSPFTTGTSGANTQYF. Written as DNA, the CDR3 is TGCGCCAGCAGCCCCTTCACCACCGGGACTAGCGGGGCGAATACGCAGTATTTT.

The V call is TRBV30, the J call TRBJ1-2, with D perhaps TRBD1 (5 bases). The ends were cut back, 3 bases at V and 6 bases at J, with 17 bases in the middle. There are 14 residues in the CDR3. Germline assignment: CDR1 GTSNPN and CDR2 SVGIG (reference sequence). CDR3 in DNA: TGTGCCTGGAGCGCGGACATCTTAAGCAATGGCTACACCTTC. It specifies CAWSADILSNGYTF.

The chain combines TRBV4-3 with TRBJ2-7; D is possibly TRBD1 (5 bases). This CDR3 contains 15 residues. The V end lost 0 bases, the J end lost 6 bases, and 15 bases lay between the germline ends. Germline CDR1 and CDR2: LGHNA and YSLEER. Here the CDR3 reads CASSQDHRFASEQYF. CDR3 nucleotide sequence: TGCGCCAGCAGCCAAGACCACAGGTTCGCCTCCGAGCAGTACTTC.

V is TRBV19 and J is TRBJ2-3, with TRBD2 matching 7 bases. The length of the CDR3 is 16 residues. Germline V lookup: CDR1 LNHDA, CDR2 SQIVND (reference sequence). Trimming removed 4 bases from V and 0 bases from J; junction bases left unmatched: 7. DNA of the CDR3: TGTGCCAGTAGTAAGCGGGACGCCCATAGCACAGATACGCAGTATTTT. It encodes CASSKRDAHSTDTQYF.

This rearrangement joins TRBV28 to TRBJ2-5, with TRBD1 identical over 7 bases. Per germline, CDR1 MDHEN and CDR2 SYDVKM. Trimming took 8 bases from V and 3 from J; bases not matched to a gene: 3. CDR3 length: 12 residues. The CDR3 DNA reads as TGTGCCAGCCAACAGGGGAAAGAGACCCAGTACTTC. This codes for CASQQGKETQYF.

The chain couples TRBV13 to TRBJ1-3; D may be TRBD1 (6 bases). Germline V CDR1 and CDR2: PRHDT, FYEKMQ (reference sequence). This CDR3 is built from 16 residues. Trimming removed 3 bases from V and 3 bases from J, with 15 bases in between. The CDR3, as DNA: TGTGCCAGCAGCTTCAACGGACAGACCAGTGGAAACACCATATATTTT. Its protein product is CASSFNGQTSGNTIYF. The complete variable domain, with remaining parts taken from reference TRBV13 and TRBJ1-3, reads AAGVIQSPRHLIKEKRETATLKCYPIPRHDTVYWYQQGPGQDPQFLISFYEKMQSDKGSIPDRFSAQQFSDYHSELNMSSLELGDSALYFCASSFNGQTSGNTIYFGEGSWLTVV.

This clone was observed a few times. The chain recombines TRBV10-3 with TRBJ1-5; weak D call: TRBD1 (5 bases). Germline V CDR1 and CDR2: ENHRY, SYGVKD. This CDR3 has 13 residues. V was pared by 6 bases and J by 0 bases, with 6 bases between. The CDR3 region is CAIRGGSNQPQHF. CDR3 in DNA: TGTGCCATCAGGGGGGGTAGCAATCAGCCCCAGCATTTT.

The rearrangement joins TRBV9 to TRBJ2-1; 12 bases map to TRBD1. CDR1 is SGDLS and CDR2 is YYNGEE in the germline V gene. Losses at the gene ends were 2 bases for V and 10 bases for J; bases not matched to a gene: 4. The CDR3 extends over 14 amino acids. The CDR3 DNA follows: TGTGCCAGCAGCGTGGGACAGGGGGCTAGGGAGCAGTTCTTC. Residues: CASSVGQGAREQFF.

There are a few counts of this clone. The chain combines TRBV13 with TRBJ2-1; 8 bases line up with TRBD2. The germline CDR1 and CDR2 sequences are PRHDT and FYEKMQ (reference sequence). The CDR3 runs to 16 residues. The V segment lost 4 bases and the J segment 1 base; nucleotides outside the gene matches: 6. CDR3 nucleotide sequence: TGTGCCAGCAGCTCCGTACTAGCGGTATCCTACAATGAGCAGTTCTTC. It encodes CASSSVLAVSYNEQFF.

This chain connects TRBV12-3 or TRBV12-4 to TRBJ2-3; the D gene is possibly TRBD2 (6 bases). The CDR3 is 12 amino acids. The germline V and J ends were trimmed by 10 bases and 2 bases, with 10 bases remaining between them. CDR3 in DNA: TGTGCCACTCTGGGACTCACAGATACGCAGTATTTT. Translating it yields CATLGLTDTQYF.

To note about this clone: A junction end diverges from the germline sequence, so it may reflect a read error. The chain combines TRBV6-1 with TRBJ1-2; D is unresolved. The CDR3 is 11 residues long. CDR1 and CDR2 (germline): MNHNS, SASEGT. CDR3 sequence: CASSEERTAAF. DNA of the CDR3: TGTGCCAGCAGTGAAGAGCGAACGGCCGCCTTC.